This T cell receptor beta chain was recovered during a study of OX40 agonist ivuxolimab in advanced cancers. Germline V gene lookup returns CDR1 MRHNA and CDR2 SNTAGT. V shed 4 bases, J shed 2 bases, and the junction held 6 bases outside the gene matches. The CDR3 sequence is 15 residues long. Libraries were prepared by immunoSEQ multiplex PCR; TCRdb keeps only in-frame clonotypes and omits some of them. The data show roughly 48,000 clones, 85% to 90% seen once. The receptor was derived from an adult with an advanced solid tumor such as melanoma, head and neck, liver or kidney cancer. The chain is built from TRBV6-4 and TRBJ2-5; TRBD2 matches at 8 bases. This specimen consisted of CD4+ or CD8+ T cells sorted from blood, obtained in a trial of the OX40 agonist ivuxolimab. The CDR3 DNA is TGTGCCAGCAGTGTCCAAGCGGGGGAACAAGAGACCCAGTACTTC. This encodes CASSVQAGEQETQYF.